This is a list of T cell receptor beta chains from one sample in a study of CD8+ T cells in alopecia areata. The table came from immunoSEQ multiplex PCR; TCRdb's copy has only in-frame clones and leaves some out. This table holds 90,000 to 100,000 clones, more than 35% found once. The specimen sequenced was CD4+ T cells sorted from blood. Receptor source: a human donor with alopecia areata. Both conserved end residues are part of each CDR3. The D gene is left open where the match is weak. Size values are once, few and many counts, or a class for expanded clones, and some rows have none.

TGTGCCAGTAACACAGGGGGCATCGGCACCGGGGAGCTGTTTTTT	CASNTGGIGTGELFF	15	TRBD1	few	TRBV19	TRBJ2-2
TGCGCCAGCACCCAGACAGATACGCAGTATTTT	CASTQTDTQYF	11	NA	NA	TRBV5-1	TRBJ2-3
TGCGCCAGCAGCTTAGGGGCCGGGGACAATGAGCAGTTCTTC	CASSLGAGDNEQFF	14	NA	few	TRBV5-1	TRBJ2-1
TGTGCCAGCTCACCACCCCGCAGGCAAGAGACCCAGTACTTC	CASSPPRRQETQYF	14	NA	NA	TRBV18	TRBJ2-5
TGTGCCTGGAGTGTACGTTTAGGCTCCGTCGGGTCCGAGCAGTACTTC	CAWSVRLGSVGSEQYF	16	NA	NA	TRBV30	TRBJ2-7
TGTGCCAGCAGCTTAGCGATCTGGGGCGAGCAGTACTTC	CASSLAIWGEQYF	13	NA	NA	TRBV7-2	TRBJ2-7
TGTGCCAGCAGTCAACGACAGGAGAACACAGATACGCAGTATTTT	CASSQRQENTDTQYF	15	NA	many	TRBV27	TRBJ2-3
TGTGCCTGGAGGGAGGGACTAGCGGGGATTTACGAGCAGTACTTC	CAWREGLAGIYEQYF	15	TRBD2	NA	TRBV30	TRBJ2-7
TGTGCCTGGAGGGCGGGACTCCGCTACGAGCAGTACTTC	CAWRAGLRYEQYF	13	NA	NA	TRBV30	TRBJ2-7
TGTGCCAGCAGCTCAGCGGGAGTCTCCGAGCAGTACTTC	CASSSAGVSEQYF	13	TRBD2	NA	TRBV7-2	TRBJ2-7
TGTGCCAGCAGCCAGGGACTAGCGGTCGAAGAGACCCAGTACTTC	CASSQGLAVEETQYF	15	TRBD2	few	TRBV7-9	TRBJ2-5
TGCAGCGTGGAGGACAGGGCGGTAGCTTTCTTT	CSVEDRAVAFF	11	TRBD1	NA	TRBV29-1	TRBJ1-1
TGTGCCAGCAGTGAAGCGGGAATGGCAGATACGCAGTATTTT	CASSEAGMADTQYF	14	NA	NA	TRBV6-1	TRBJ2-3
TGCAGTGCTGCCCTCCAAGAGACCCAGTACTTC	CSAALQETQYF	11	NA	NA	TRBV20-1	TRBJ2-5
TGTGCCAGCAGTCAGACAGTTCCTTTGGCACCCCTCCACTTT	CASSQTVPLAPLHF	14	NA	NA	TRBV6-5	TRBJ1-6
TGCAGCGCCATGAAAGGGGTTTCAGATTCCTACAATGAGCAGTTCTTC	CSAMKGVSDSYNEQFF	16	NA	NA	TRBV29-1	TRBJ2-1
TGTGCCAGCAGGGGACAGGGGGCGTTCGAGCAGTACTTC	CASRGQGAFEQYF	13	TRBD1	NA	TRBV6-5	TRBJ2-7
TGTGCCTGGAGTAGGGGGCTCGAGGACACTGAAGCTTTCTTT	CAWSRGLEDTEAFF	14	TRBD1	NA	TRBV30	TRBJ1-1
TGTGCCAGTCGACCGGGACTGAACTACGAGCAGTACTTC	CASRPGLNYEQYF	13	NA	few	TRBV19	TRBJ2-7
TGTGCTAGCAGCCCTGACAGGGACTCTGGAAACACCATATATTTT	CASSPDRDSGNTIYF	15	TRBD1	few	TRBV7-7	TRBJ1-3
TGTGCCAGCTCACCATTTACAGATACGCAGTATTTT	CASSPFTDTQYF	12	NA	once	TRBV18	TRBJ2-3
TGCGCCAGCAGCACCGACAGCTACGAGCAGTACTTC	CASSTDSYEQYF	12	NA	NA	TRBV5-1	TRBJ2-7
TGTGCCACCCACCTCGGGGGGTCCTACAATGAGCAGTTCTTC	CATHLGGSYNEQFF	14	TRBD2	NA	TRBV7-9	TRBJ2-1
TGTGCCAGCAGCCAAGTGCGGAGAAGACCCTACGAGCAGTACTTC	CASSQVRRRPYEQYF	15	NA	few	TRBV14	TRBJ2-7
TGTGCCAGCAGCTTCGCCGGGGAAGCAGATACGCAGTATTTT	CASSFAGEADTQYF	14	NA	NA	TRBV5-4	TRBJ2-3
TGCGCCAGCAGCCAGGGACACTTGATCGGCAATGAGCAGTTCTTC	CASSQGHLIGNEQFF	15	NA	NA	TRBV5-1	TRBJ2-1
TGTGCCAGCTCATCCTACAATGAGCAGTTCTTC	CASSSYNEQFF	11	NA	NA	TRBV18	TRBJ2-1
TGTGCCAGCTCACCACCACAGGCATCGTGGAACACTGAAGCTTTCTTT	CASSPPQASWNTEAFF	16	NA	many	TRBV18	TRBJ1-1
TGCAGCGTAAGGGGACAGTCCTACGAGCAGTACTTC	CSVRGQSYEQYF	12	TRBD1	few	TRBV29-1	TRBJ2-7
TGCAGCGTAAGGAACACTGAAGCTTTCTTT	CSVRNTEAFF	10	NA	few	TRBV29-1	TRBJ1-1
TGTGCCAGCAGTGGACTAGCGGGCTCCACCGGGGAGCTGTTTTTT	CASSGLAGSTGELFF	15	TRBD2	NA	TRBV6-5	TRBJ2-2
TGTGCCAGCAGTTACTCGTCTGGAGCTTTCTTT	CASSYSSGAFF	11	NA	NA	TRBV6-5	TRBJ1-1
TGTGCCAGCAGGGCAATCTATGGCTACACCTTC	CASRAIYGYTF	11	NA	NA	TRBV6-5	TRBJ1-2
TGTGCCAGCAGCTTGTACCACTCGGGGGAGCAGTTCTTC	CASSLYHSGEQFF	13	NA	NA	TRBV5-6	TRBJ2-1
TGTGCCACCAGCAGATCTCCGGGACTAGCGGGGGGTGAGCAGTTCTTC	CATSRSPGLAGGEQFF	16	TRBD2	NA	TRBV15	TRBJ2-1
TGTGCCTGGAATCCGGACAGGGGGTTCAACTATGGCTACACCTTC	CAWNPDRGFNYGYTF	15	TRBD1	NA	TRBV30	TRBJ1-2
TGTGCCAGCAGTTTCCAGGGCCGCACAGATACGCAGTATTTT	CASSFQGRTDTQYF	14	NA	NA	TRBV27	TRBJ2-3
TGTGCCAGCAGCAGGACTGGTCCGGGAGAGACCCAGTACTTC	CASSRTGPGETQYF	14	NA	once	TRBV9	TRBJ2-5
TGTGCCTGGAGGGAAGGGGGGACCTATGGCTACACCTTC	CAWREGGTYGYTF	13	NA	few	TRBV30	TRBJ1-2
TGTGCCAGCAGCTTACGACTTTATATGGCGGGAGATACGCAGTATTTT	CASSLRLYMAGDTQYF	16	NA	NA	TRBV5-6	TRBJ2-3
TGCAGCGTTGGGGACAGGGAATCTGGGGCCAACGTCCTGACTTTC	CSVGDRESGANVLTF	15	TRBD1	few	TRBV29-1	TRBJ2-6
TGCAGCGTTGGTCGGACAGGGGCTGGCGAGCAGTACTTC	CSVGRTGAGEQYF	13	TRBD1	NA	TRBV29-1	TRBJ2-7
TGTGCCAGCTCACCAGGATTCCGGGACAGCTACCATTTT	CASSPGFRDSYHF	13	TRBD1	NA	TRBV18	TRBJ1-5
TGTGCCACCAGCCTTCGGGCAGGGGGCCACGAGCAGTACTTC	CATSLRAGGHEQYF	14	TRBD1	few	TRBV15	TRBJ2-7
TGTGCCAGCAGCTTAGCTCCGGGAGGGGTAGAGCAGTTCTTC	CASSLAPGGVEQFF	14	TRBD2	NA	TRBV7-2	TRBJ2-1
TGTGCCAGCAGCTTAAATGGGGGTGGCTACACCTTC	CASSLNGGGYTF	12	NA	few	TRBV7-2	TRBJ1-2
TGCGCCAGCAGCCAAGATCAGGGGGCGCGTACCGGGGAGCTGTTTTTT	CASSQDQGARTGELFF	16	TRBD1	once	TRBV4-1	TRBJ2-2
TGCGCCAGCAGACCCGGGACGGAAGATAAAACAGTGTTTTTT	CASRPGTEDKTVFF	14	NA	few	TRBV4-1	TRBJ1-4
TGTGCCAGCAGCTTAGTTGGCCAGCCCCAGCATTTT	CASSLVGQPQHF	12	NA	few	TRBV7-2	TRBJ1-5
TGTGCCAGCACCTCTCTCGCCAAAAACATTCAGTACTTC	CASTSLAKNIQYF	13	NA	NA	TRBV27	TRBJ2-4
TGTGCCAGCAGTTACGGTGTGGTGCAAGAGACCCAGTACTTC	CASSYGVVQETQYF	14	NA	NA	TRBV6-5	TRBJ2-5
TGTGCCAGCAGCCATGCGGCCGGGACAGGTGAGTCCTACGAGCAGTACTTC	CASSHAAGTGESYEQYF	17	TRBD1	NA	TRBV4-2	TRBJ2-7
TGTGCCAGCAGCTCTCGGGACGGAACCTACGAGCAGTACTTC	CASSSRDGTYEQYF	14	NA	NA	TRBV11-2	TRBJ2-7